The 29 T cell receptor beta chains in this list originate from one sample, sequenced in a study of sequential checkpoint blockade in melanoma. Clones were sequenced by immunoSEQ multiplex PCR, and TCRdb holds only the in-frame ones, with some missing. The repertoire includes approximately 29,000 clones, about 83% of them detected once, and approximately 16% sits in the top ten. Indicated treatment: randomized to nivolumab then ipilimumab (arm A) or the reverse (arm B). Sequencing was performed on CD8+ T cells sorted from blood (inferred from file names), taken from a patient given nivolumab and ipilimumab in sequence. Receptor source: a human donor with melanoma.

The chain carries TRBV5-4 and TRBJ2-7, with a possible D match to TRBD1 (6 bases). CDR1 and CDR2 (germline): SGHNT, YYREEE (reference sequence). The germline V and J ends were trimmed by 4 bases and 6 bases, with 11 bases remaining between them. The length of the CDR3 is 12 residues. CDR3 nucleotide sequence: TGTGCCAGCAGCCCGACAGGATTCGAGCAGTACTTC. Translation: CASSPTGFEQYF.

The J gene is TRBJ2-3, the V gene TRBV7-3; D possibly corresponds to TRBD2 (6 bases). Deletions cut 5 bases from V and 3 bases from J, with 15 bases between. Germline lookup yields CDR1 SGHTA and CDR2 FQGTGA. This CDR3 spans 15 amino acids. The CDR3 nucleotides read TGTGCCAGCAGCGCCACCGGGACTTTAACAGATACGCAGTATTTT. Its protein is CASSATGTLTDTQYF.

The J gene is TRBJ2-2, the V gene TRBV6-4, with 8 bases lining up with TRBD1. The CDR3 covers 16 residues. In germline, CDR1 is MRHNA, CDR2 SNTAGT. V was clipped by 4 bases and J by 4 bases; unmatched bases: 8. The CDR3 region is CASSVIGQGGTGELFF. The CDR3 coding sequence is TGTGCCAGCAGTGTAATCGGACAGGGCGGCACCGGGGAGCTGTTTTTT.

In DNA form, the CDR3 reads TGTGCCATCAACCCGACTAGCGGGAGCTCCACCGGGGAGCTGTTTTTT. Encoded protein: CAINPTSGSSTGELFF. J is TRBJ2-2 and V is TRBV10-3; 12 nucleotides agree with TRBD2. The CDR3 totals 16 residues. Germline V gene data show CDR1 as ENHRY and CDR2 as SYGVKD. V was clipped by 7 bases and J by 4 bases; unmatched bases: 7.

The V and J genes are TRBV5-1 and TRBJ2-1, with unresolved D. This CDR3 contains 13 residues. With 3 bases removed from V and 0 bases from J, the gap between germline ends came to 4 bases. CDR1 and CDR2 (germline): SGHRS, YFSETQ. CDR3 coding DNA: TGCGCCAGCAGCTATAGCTCCTACAATGAGCAGTTCTTC. Its protein is CASSYSSYNEQFF.

The chain couples TRBV19 to TRBJ2-3; perhaps TRBD1 as D (5 bases). The CDR3 has 13 residues. The germline gives CDR1 LNHDA, CDR2 SQIVND (reference sequence). Trimming took 5 bases from V and 2 from J, leaving 8 bases between them. The CDR3 DNA sequence: TGTGCCAGTAGTTCGGACACCACAGATACGCAGTATTTT. This gives the protein CASSSDTTDTQYF. Complete variable domain (other parts from reference TRBV19 and TRBJ2-3): DGGITQSPKYLFRKEGQNVTLSCEQNLNHDAMYWYRQDPGQGLRLIYYSQIVNDFQKGDIAEGYSVSREKKESFPLTVTSAQKNPTAFYLCASSSDTTDTQYFGPGTRLTVL.

This clone was seen a few times. The J gene is TRBJ2-1, the V gene TRBV7-2, with D tentatively TRBD1 (6 bases). The CDR3 totals 19 residues. The V end was cut by 0 bases, the J end by 6 bases, with 24 bases between. CDR1 and CDR2 (germline): SGHTA, FQGNSA. The CDR3 DNA reads as TGTGCCAGCAGCTTAGCTCCGGGTGAAGGGGGAATTCTCGTCAATGAGCAGTTCTTC. Protein: CASSLAPGEGGILVNEQFF.

V usage is TRBV4-2 and J usage is TRBJ1-1; D possibly corresponds to TRBD1 (6 bases). This CDR3 is built from 13 residues. Germline loops: CDR1 LGHNA, CDR2 YNFKEQ. Trimming took off 3 bases at V and 8 bases at J, with 13 bases between the two ends. The CDR3 bases are TGTGCCAGCAGCCAGGTAGGACAGAGAGAAGCTTTCTTT. Translated, it gives CASSQVGQREAFF.

The V call is TRBV4-2, the J call TRBJ2-7; D is possibly TRBD2 (5 bases). The CDR3 spans 16 residues. V was trimmed by 1 base and J by 3 bases, leaving 16 bases between them. From germline, CDR1 is LGHNA and CDR2 YNFKEQ. CDR3 DNA: TGTGCCAGCAGCCAAGTAACGGGGTTTGCGCGCTACGAGCAGTACTTC. Translating it yields CASSQVTGFARYEQYF.

The V gene is TRBV5-6, the J gene TRBJ1-2; 7 bases are a match to TRBD1. Trimming removed 4 bases from V and 12 bases from J; junction bases left unmatched: 12. The CDR3 has 13 amino acids. Germline V gene sequence: CDR1 SGHDT, CDR2 YYEEEE. The CDR3 DNA sequence: TGTGCCAGCAGCCCCGGGACAGTCTTCGCGAACACCTTC. Amino acids: CASSPGTVFANTF.

The chain links TRBV4-3 to TRBJ2-2; D gene unclear. Germline-derived CDR1 and CDR2 are LGHNA and YSLEER. The CDR3 consists of 16 residues. Trimming shortened V by 0 bases and J by 4 bases, and 12 bases separated the two germline ends. CDR3 sequence (DNA): TGCGCCAGCAGCCAAGAGAGTCATCCGAGCACCGGGGAGCTGTTTTTT. This translates into CASSQESHPSTGELFF.

This rearrangement joins TRBV7-8 to TRBJ1-1; 10 nucleotides agree with TRBD1. The V and J ends lost 5 bases and 5 bases, in that order; junction bases with no gene match: 5. The length of the CDR3 is 14 residues. CDR1 SGHVS and CDR2 FQNEAQ come from the germline V gene. CDR3 amino acids: CASSRTGGLTEAFF. In DNA form, the CDR3 reads TGTGCCAGCAGCCGGACAGGGGGTTTAACTGAAGCTTTCTTT. Based on the CDR3 plus reference TRBV7-8 and TRBJ1-1, the full variable domain is GAGVSQSPRYKVAKRGQDVALRCDPISGHVSLFWYQQALGQGPEFLTYFQNEAQLDKSGLPSDRFFAERPEGSVSTLKIQRTQQEDSAVYLCASSRTGGLTEAFFGQGTRLTVV.

The CDR3 region is CASSPMDRSYGYTF. The CDR3 nucleotides read TGTGCCAGCAGCCCCATGGACAGGAGTTATGGCTACACCTTC. The J gene is TRBJ1-2, the V gene TRBV4-2, with TRBD1 matching 7 bases. J was trimmed by 5 bases and V by 4 bases; bases with no gene match: 7. This CDR3 region has 14 residues. Germline-derived CDR1 and CDR2 are LGHNA and YNFKEQ.

The chain carries TRBV19 and TRBJ1-2; the match to TRBD1 covers 7 bases. Per the germline V gene, CDR1 is LNHDA and CDR2 is SQIVND (reference sequence). The length of the CDR3 is 13 residues. The V gene end was trimmed by 6 bases and the J gene end by 3 bases; junction bases not matched to a gene: 4. Written as DNA, the CDR3 is TGTGCCAGTAGCTTCACAGGGGACTATGGCTACACCTTC. Its translation is CASSFTGDYGYTF. The full variable domain, in which reference TRBV19 and TRBJ1-2 provide the parts outside the CDR3, is DGGITQSPKYLFRKEGQNVTLSCEQNLNHDAMYWYRQDPGQGLRLIYYSQIVNDFQKGDIAEGYSVSREKKESFPLTVTSAQKNPTAFYLCASSFTGDYGYTFGSGTRLTVV.

This CDR3 reads CASIAANTGELFF. For the CDR3, the DNA is TGTGCCAGCATAGCGGCGAACACCGGGGAGCTGTTTTTT. The J gene is TRBJ2-2, the V gene TRBV27, with TRBD2 as a possible D gene (6 bases). Germline V gene sequence: CDR1 MNHEY, CDR2 SMNVEV (reference sequence). The V gene lost 7 bases and the J gene lost 0 bases, with 6 bases spanning the gap. The CDR3 length is 13 residues.

The V call is TRBV7-2, the J call TRBJ2-1; 11 bases map to TRBD2. CDR3 size: 15 residues. V dropped 6 bases and J dropped 4; count of bases not matched to a gene: 5. Germline CDR1 reads SGHTA; CDR2 reads FQGNSA. Here the CDR3 DNA reads TGTGCCAGCAGTTATAGCGGGGGGGAATACAATGAGCAGTTCTTC. Its translation is CASSYSGGEYNEQFF.

The chain carries TRBV7-2 and TRBJ1-2; D gene unclear. CDR3 length: 13 amino acids. Between the trimmed V and J ends, which lost 1 base and 7 bases, there was a span of 10 bases. Germline assignment: CDR1 SGHTA and CDR2 FQGNSA. The CDR3 region has the DNA TGTGCCAGCAGCTTAGGGGCCCCCGCTGGCTACACCTTC. Protein product: CASSLGAPAGYTF.

J is TRBJ1-6 and V is TRBV5-4; D may be TRBD1 (6 bases). Per the germline V gene, CDR1 is SGHNT and CDR2 is YYREEE (reference sequence). Between the trimmed V and J ends, which lost 1 base and 4 bases, there was a span of 15 bases. This CDR3 comprises 17 residues. The CDR3 DNA is TGTGCCAGCAGCTTGCAACAGGGTCCCCTTTATAATTCACCCCTCCACTTT. Its protein product is CASSLQQGPLYNSPLHF.

This chain joins TRBV6-1 and TRBJ2-7, with D possibly TRBD1 on 7 matching bases. Germline V gives CDR1 MNHNS, CDR2 SASEGT. V gave up 10 bases and J gave up 2 bases, with 15 bases separating them. This CDR3 has 13 amino acids. The CDR3 sequence is CATAGGLAYEQYF. The CDR3 nucleotides are TGTGCCACCGCAGGGGGGCTAGCCTACGAGCAGTACTTC.

This chain uses TRBV9 with TRBJ2-7; 11 nucleotides line up with TRBD2. The germline V gene encodes CDR1 SGDLS and CDR2 YYNGEE. CDR3 size: 15 residues. Trimming removed 6 bases from V and 7 bases from J; junction bases left unmatched: 12. The CDR3 DNA reads TGTGCCAGCAACCCGGGACTAGCGGCGCGGGAGGAGCAGTACTTC. Encoded protein: CASNPGLAAREEQYF.

The V and J genes are TRBV9 and TRBJ1-3, with D possibly matching TRBD1 (6 bases). Germline V gene lookup returns CDR1 SGDLS and CDR2 YYNGEE. The V and J ends lost 4 bases and 3 bases respectively, with 20 bases between them. This CDR3 has 17 amino acids. The CDR3 coding sequence is TGTGCCAGCAGCCCTCTCCCCGACAGGTCCGATGGAAACACCATATATTTT. As protein: CASSPLPDRSDGNTIYF.

The V call is TRBV11-2, the J call TRBJ2-7; a possible D gene is TRBD1 (5 bases). Germline loops: CDR1 SGHAT, CDR2 FQNNGV. The length of the CDR3 is 15 residues. With 1 base removed from V and 0 bases from J, the gap between germline ends came to 10 bases. The CDR3 here is CASSLGQWASYEQYF. In nucleotides, the CDR3 is TGTGCCAGCAGCTTAGGACAGTGGGCCTCCTACGAGCAGTACTTC.

This clone was seen a few times. The chain links TRBV18 to TRBJ2-1; D is unclear. Germline V CDR1 and CDR2: KGHSH, LQKENI. The CDR3 has 16 residues. Trimming took off 0 bases at V and 0 bases at J, with 9 bases between the two ends. The CDR3 spells CASSPPSRSSYNEQFF. For the CDR3, the DNA is TGTGCCAGCTCACCACCTAGCAGAAGCTCCTACAATGAGCAGTTCTTC. Filled out from reference TRBV18 and TRBJ2-1, the complete variable domain reads NAGVMQNPRHLVRRRGQEARLRCSPMKGHSHVYWYRQLPEEGLKFMVYLQKENIIDESGMPKERFSAEFPKEGPSILRIQQVVRGDSAAYFCASSPPSRSSYNEQFFGPGTRLTVL.

The J gene is TRBJ2-3, the V gene TRBV7-9, with D possibly matching TRBD1 (5 bases). V was pared by 6 bases and J by 5 bases, with 6 bases between. There are 11 residues in the CDR3. Germline CDR1 and CDR2: SEHNR and FQNEAQ (reference sequence). Here the CDR3 reads CASRGVDTQYF. The DNA of the CDR3 is TGTGCCAGCAGAGGGGTAGATACGCAGTATTTT.

This rearrangement joins TRBV9 to TRBJ2-7; weak D call: TRBD2 (6 bases). Germline-derived CDR1 and CDR2 are SGDLS and YYNGEE. Between the trimmed V and J ends, which lost 0 bases and 0 bases, there was a span of 13 bases. This CDR3 comprises 16 residues. This CDR3 is CASSVAPGGTSYEQYF. The DNA of the CDR3 is TGTGCCAGCAGCGTAGCTCCCGGAGGGACCTCCTACGAGCAGTACTTC.

The J gene is TRBJ1-4, the V gene TRBV15, with 9 bases identical to TRBD1. The junction had 8 bases not matched to a gene; V was cut back by 5 bases and J by 4 bases. The CDR3 has 16 residues. CDR1 is LNHNV and CDR2 is YYDKDF in the germline V gene (reference sequence). In DNA, the CDR3 is TGTGCCACCAGCGGAAACAGGGGGCAGGTTAATGAAAAACTGTTTTTT. Its translation: CATSGNRGQVNEKLFF.

The chain couples TRBV28 to TRBJ2-5, with TRBD2 matching 8 bases. The J call could be wrong; TRBJ2-7 is a better fit for the DNA end. Germline CDR1 reads MDHEN; CDR2 reads SYDVKM. The CDR3 loop spans 14 amino acids. CDR3 loop: CASSLREGSYEQYF. The CDR3 DNA reads as TGTGCCAGCAGTTTACGGGAGGGATCCTACGAGCAGTACTTC.

The chain links TRBV6-6 to TRBJ2-3, with 11 bases that match TRBD2. J was trimmed by 6 bases and V by 7 bases; bases with no gene match: 6. The CDR3 is made up of 14 amino acids. Germline CDR1 reads MNHNY; CDR2 reads SVGAGI (reference sequence). The CDR3 sequence: CASTLAGGSDTQYF. The CDR3 nucleotides are TGTGCCAGCACCCTAGCGGGGGGATCCGATACGCAGTATTTT.

A single count supports this clone. The rearrangement uses TRBV5-6 and TRBJ2-7, with 7 bases lining up with TRBD1. The CDR3 consists of 17 residues. Trimming removed 4 bases from V and 1 base from J; junction bases left unmatched: 14. Germline-derived CDR1 and CDR2 are SGHDT and YYEEEE. CDR3 amino acids: CASSLAWSGTESYEQYF. DNA for the CDR3: TGTGCCAGCAGCCTGGCTTGGTCCGGGACAGAATCCTACGAGCAGTACTTC. The complete variable domain, with remaining parts taken from reference TRBV5-6 and TRBJ2-7, reads DAGVTQSPTHLIKTRGQQVTLRCSPKSGHDTVSWYQQALGQGPQFIFQYYEEEERQRGNFPDRFSGHQFPNYSSELNVNALLLGDSALYLCASSLAWSGTESYEQYFGPGTRLTVT.